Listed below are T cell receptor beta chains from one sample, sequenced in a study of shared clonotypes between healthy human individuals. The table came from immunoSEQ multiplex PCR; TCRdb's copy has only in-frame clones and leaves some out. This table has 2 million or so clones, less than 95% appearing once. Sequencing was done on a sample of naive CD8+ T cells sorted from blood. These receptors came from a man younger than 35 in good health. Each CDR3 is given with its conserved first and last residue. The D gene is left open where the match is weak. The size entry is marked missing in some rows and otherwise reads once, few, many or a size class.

TGTGCCAGCAGCTCCTTAGCGGGGGGCTTCCAAGAGACCCAGTACTTC	CASSSLAGGFQETQYF	16	-	TRBV11-2	TRBD2	TRBJ2-5
TGTGCCAGCAGCACAAGTAGACAGCCAGCCCCCTATGGCTACACCTTC	CASSTSRQPAPYGYTF	16	-	TRBV14	-	TRBJ1-2
TGCGCCAGCGGGGACAGAGTCACCGGGGAGCTGTTTTTT	CASGDRVTGELFF	13	-	TRBV4-1	TRBD1	TRBJ2-2
TGTGCCACCAGCGGGGGGGCCGGGGCAGATACGCAGTATTTT	CATSGGAGADTQYF	14	-	TRBV15	-	TRBJ2-3
TGTGCCAGCAACGCGGGACAGGGCCACTACGAGCAGTACTTC	CASNAGQGHYEQYF	14	-	TRBV19	TRBD1	TRBJ2-7
TGTGCCAGCAGCTTAGCGGGGACAAAGCTAGATTCACCCCTCCACTTT	CASSLAGTKLDSPLHF	16	once	TRBV11-2	-	TRBJ1-6
TGTGCCAGCAGTTACGGCCAGGGAGGCACTGAGGCTTTCTTT	CASSYGQGGTEAFF	14	-	TRBV6-5	-	TRBJ1-1
TGTGCCAGCAGCCTAGGGACTAACTACGAGCAGTACTTC	CASSLGTNYEQYF	13	-	TRBV5-4	TRBD2	TRBJ2-7
TGTGCCAGCAGTCCGACAGAGTTCAACTATGGCTACACCTTC	CASSPTEFNYGYTF	14	-	TRBV7-6	-	TRBJ1-2
TGTGCCAGCAGCGCTAGCGGGGGGTACACAGATACGCAGTATTTT	CASSASGGYTDTQYF	15	-	TRBV9	TRBD2	TRBJ2-3
TGTGCCAGCAGTTCTAGCGGGGGCCTCTGGGGCACAGATACGCAGTATTTT	CASSSSGGLWGTDTQYF	17	-	TRBV27	TRBD2	TRBJ2-3
TGTGCCAGCAGCTTTGGGGGAGCGACCTACGAGCAGTACTTC	CASSFGGATYEQYF	14	-	TRBV11-2	-	TRBJ2-7
TGTGCCAGCAGATCCCGGGACAGTGAACGAAGGAGCAATGAGCAGTTCTTC	CASRSRDSERRSNEQFF	17	-	TRBV11-2	TRBD1	TRBJ2-1
TGTGCCAGTAGTATCGGAGCCGGGCAAAGCAATCAGCCCCAGCATTTT	CASSIGAGQSNQPQHF	16	-	TRBV19	-	TRBJ1-5
TGTGCCAGCAGCCAGGACAGGGGGCGTTTGGAATATGGCTACACCTTC	CASSQDRGRLEYGYTF	16	once	TRBV14	TRBD1	TRBJ1-2
TGTGCCAGCAGCCGGCTGGGACAGGGGTTTCACTTCGAGCAGTACTTC	CASSRLGQGFHFEQYF	16	-	TRBV7-8	TRBD1	TRBJ2-7
TGTGCCAGCAGTATTTCCGGGAGGGCCACTGAAGCTTTCTTT	CASSISGRATEAFF	14	-	TRBV28	-	TRBJ1-1
TGTGCCAGCAGCTTCGTCGGGGGTCTCGCCCCCACAGATACGCAGTATTTT	CASSFVGGLAPTDTQYF	17	-	TRBV7-9	-	TRBJ2-3
TGTGCCAGCAGTGAAACATTAGGTAGTGAGCAGTTCTTC	CASSETLGSEQFF	13	-	TRBV25-1	-	TRBJ2-1
TGTGCCAGCAGCGCGGGACAGGGGGTAATCAGCTACGAGCAGTACTTC	CASSAGQGVISYEQYF	16	-	TRBV5-6	TRBD1	TRBJ2-7
TGCGCCAGCAGCTTGAAAACACCCGGGACGTTAACCTACGAGCAGTACTTC	CASSLKTPGTLTYEQYF	17	-	TRBV5-1	-	TRBJ2-7
TGTGCCAGTAGTATAGATCGTTGGGACAGAGGGATTAGCAATCAGCCCCAGCATTTT	CASSIDRWDRGISNQPQHF	19	-	TRBV19	TRBD1	TRBJ1-5
TGTGCCAGCAGCGCCAGCGGGGGGGCCTACGAGCAGTACTTC	CASSASGGAYEQYF	14	-	TRBV9	TRBD2	TRBJ2-7
TGCGCCAGCAGCTTTAGTAACTCCTACGAGCAGTACTTC	CASSFSNSYEQYF	13	-	TRBV5-1	-	TRBJ2-7
TGTGCCAGCAGAGGAACAGTCAAGGGCAACACTGAAGCTTTCTTT	CASRGTVKGNTEAFF	15	-	TRBV7-9	-	TRBJ1-1
TGTGCCAGCAGTTGGACCGGGACAGAAAGCTACGAGCAGTACTTC	CASSWTGTESYEQYF	15	-	TRBV27	TRBD1	TRBJ2-7
TGCAGCGCCCGGACGGATAGCAATCAGCCCCAGCATTTT	CSARTDSNQPQHF	13	-	TRBV29-1	-	TRBJ1-5
TGTGCCAGCAGTGAATGGGACAGGGGCACAGATACGCAGTATTTT	CASSEWDRGTDTQYF	15	-	TRBV2	TRBD1	TRBJ2-3